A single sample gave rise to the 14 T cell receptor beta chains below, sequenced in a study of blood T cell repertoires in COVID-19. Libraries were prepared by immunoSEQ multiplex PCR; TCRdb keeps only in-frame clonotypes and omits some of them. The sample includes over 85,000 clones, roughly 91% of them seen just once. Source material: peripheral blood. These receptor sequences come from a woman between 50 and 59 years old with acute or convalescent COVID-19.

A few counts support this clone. The CDR3 bases are TGTGCCAGCAGCGCCCAGGGTGAGACTAATGAAAAACTGTTTTTT. Translated: CASSAQGETNEKLFF. The J gene is TRBJ1-4, the V gene TRBV9, with D possibly matching TRBD1 (5 bases). Germline loops: CDR1 SGDLS, CDR2 YYNGEE. Trimming cost V 3 bases and J 2 bases, with 11 bases left between them. The CDR3 length is 15 residues.

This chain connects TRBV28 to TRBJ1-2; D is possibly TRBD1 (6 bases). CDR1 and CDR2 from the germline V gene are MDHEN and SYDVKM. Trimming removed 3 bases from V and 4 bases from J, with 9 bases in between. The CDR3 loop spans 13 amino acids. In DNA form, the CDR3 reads TGTGCCAGCAGTTTCTGGGACACCTATGGCTACACCTTC. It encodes CASSFWDTYGYTF.

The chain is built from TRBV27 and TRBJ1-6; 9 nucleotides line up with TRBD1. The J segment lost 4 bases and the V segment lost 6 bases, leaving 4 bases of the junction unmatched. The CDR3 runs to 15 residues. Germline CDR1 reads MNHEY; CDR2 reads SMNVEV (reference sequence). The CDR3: CASRGQGGYNSPLHF. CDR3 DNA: TGTGCCAGCAGGGGACAGGGCGGTTATAATTCACCCCTCCACTTT.

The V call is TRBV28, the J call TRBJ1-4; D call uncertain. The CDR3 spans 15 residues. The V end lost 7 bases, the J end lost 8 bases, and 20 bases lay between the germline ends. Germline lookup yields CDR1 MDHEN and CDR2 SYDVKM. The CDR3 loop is CASTHLGYRGEKLFF. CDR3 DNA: TGTGCCAGCACCCATCTAGGTTACCGCGGGGAAAAACTGTTTTTT.

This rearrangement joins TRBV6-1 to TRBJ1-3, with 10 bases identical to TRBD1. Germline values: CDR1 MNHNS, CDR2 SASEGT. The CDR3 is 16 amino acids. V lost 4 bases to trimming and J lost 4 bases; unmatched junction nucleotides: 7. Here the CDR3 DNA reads TGTGCCAGCAGTGCGACAGACAGGGGGCACGGAAACACCATATATTTT. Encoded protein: CASSATDRGHGNTIYF.

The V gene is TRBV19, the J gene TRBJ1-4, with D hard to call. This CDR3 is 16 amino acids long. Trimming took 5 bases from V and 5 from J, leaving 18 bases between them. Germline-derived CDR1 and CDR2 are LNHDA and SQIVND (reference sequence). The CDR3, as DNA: TGTGCCAGTAGTCCCCAGCGACTGCAGAGGAATGAAAAACTGTTTTTT. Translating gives CASSPQRLQRNEKLFF.

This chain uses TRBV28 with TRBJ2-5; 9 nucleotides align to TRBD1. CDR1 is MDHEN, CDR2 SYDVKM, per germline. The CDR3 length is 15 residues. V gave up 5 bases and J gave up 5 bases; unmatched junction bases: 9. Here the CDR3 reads CASSGGQGLRETQYF. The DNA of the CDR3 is TGTGCCAGCAGTGGGGGACAGGGCTTGAGGGAGACCCAGTACTTC.

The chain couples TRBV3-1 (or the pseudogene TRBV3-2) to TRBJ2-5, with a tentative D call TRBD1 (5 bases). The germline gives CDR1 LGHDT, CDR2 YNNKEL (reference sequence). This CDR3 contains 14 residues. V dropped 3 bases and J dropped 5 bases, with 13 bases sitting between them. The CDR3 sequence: CASSQPGSMETQYF. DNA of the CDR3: TGTGCCAGCAGCCAGCCAGGGTCGATGGAGACCCAGTACTTC.

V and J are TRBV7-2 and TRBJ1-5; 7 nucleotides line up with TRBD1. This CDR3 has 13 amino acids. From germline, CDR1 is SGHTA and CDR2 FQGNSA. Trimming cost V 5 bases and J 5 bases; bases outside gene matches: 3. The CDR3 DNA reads TGTGCCAGCAGCGGGGACAGCGATCAGCCCCAGCATTTT. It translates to CASSGDSDQPQHF.

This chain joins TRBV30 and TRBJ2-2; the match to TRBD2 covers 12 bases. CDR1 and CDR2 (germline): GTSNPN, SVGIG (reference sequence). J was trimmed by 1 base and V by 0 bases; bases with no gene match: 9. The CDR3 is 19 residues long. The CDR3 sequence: CAWSVLGLAGGLNTGELFF. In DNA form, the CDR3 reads TGTGCCTGGAGTGTACTGGGGCTAGCGGGAGGGCTGAACACCGGGGAGCTGTTTTTT.

The CDR3 coding sequence is TGTGCCAGCAGCCAGGGACAGACCGACAATCAGCCCCAGCATTTT. It encodes CASSQGQTDNQPQHF. This chain joins TRBV7-9 and TRBJ1-5, with 7 bases lining up with TRBD1. The germline CDR1 and CDR2 sequences are SEHNR and FQNEAQ (reference sequence). The CDR3 totals 15 residues. The junction had 7 bases not matched to a gene; V was cut back by 5 bases and J by 3 bases. Drawing the rest from reference TRBV7-9 and TRBJ1-5, the complete variable domain is DTGVSQNPRHKITKRGQNVTFRCDPISEHNRLYWYRQTLGQGPEFLTYFQNEAQLEKSRLLSDRFSAERPKGSFSTLEIQRTEQGDSAMYLCASSQGQTDNQPQHFGDGTRLSIL.

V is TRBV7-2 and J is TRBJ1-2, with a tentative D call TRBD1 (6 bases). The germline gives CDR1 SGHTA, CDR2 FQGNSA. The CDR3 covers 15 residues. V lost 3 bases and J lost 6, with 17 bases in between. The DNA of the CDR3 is TGTGCCAGCAGCTTTGCCCGTTCACAGGGAAATGGCTACACCTTC. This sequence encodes CASSFARSQGNGYTF.

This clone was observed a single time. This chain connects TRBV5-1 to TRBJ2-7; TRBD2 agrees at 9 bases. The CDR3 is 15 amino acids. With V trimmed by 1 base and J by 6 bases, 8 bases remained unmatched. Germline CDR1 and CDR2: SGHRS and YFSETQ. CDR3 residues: CASSLIAGESGEQYF. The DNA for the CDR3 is TGCGCCAGCAGCTTGATAGCGGGAGAAAGTGGCGAGCAGTACTTC.

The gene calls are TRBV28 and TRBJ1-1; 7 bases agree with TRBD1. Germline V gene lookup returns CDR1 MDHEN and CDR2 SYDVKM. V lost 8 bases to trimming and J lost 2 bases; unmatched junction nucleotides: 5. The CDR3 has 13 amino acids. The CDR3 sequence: CASWGTANTEAFF. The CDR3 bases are TGTGCCAGCTGGGGGACAGCAAACACTGAAGCTTTCTTT.